The 17 T cell receptor beta chains below were found in one sample sequenced in a study of T-cell memory formation after mild COVID-19. One entry per CDR3 protein results from TCRdb running MiXCR on the 5' RACE reads. This table holds a few hundred thousand distinct CDR3 sequences, roughly an eighth found once. The sequenced sample consisted of PBMCs or a T cell subset sorted from them (not recorded which). The receptors stem from a young man who had mild COVID-19 (a few samples of this study predate the infection). Cell type and time point are not known.

This clonotype has more than one count but fewer than ten. The chain joins TRBV4-2 to TRBJ2-3; 9 bases align to TRBD2. Trimming at V came to 1 base and at J to 3 bases, leaving 8 bases not matched to a gene. This CDR3 has 17 amino acids. Germline V CDR1 and CDR2: LGHNA, YNFKEQ. The DNA for the CDR3 is TGTGCCAGCAGCCAAGGCCCCCTAGCGGGGAGGACAGATACGCAGTATTTT. Amino acid sequence: CASSQGPLAGRTDTQYF.

The genes are TRBV20-1 and TRBJ2-6, with D perhaps assigned TRBD1 or TRBD2 (5 bases each). The length of the CDR3 is 15 residues. Trimming shortened V by 4 bases and J by 4 bases, and 14 bases separated the two germline ends. The germline V gene encodes CDR1 DFQATT and CDR2 SNEGSKA (reference sequence). The CDR3 loop reads CSATVGGPGANVLTF. DNA of the CDR3: TGCAGTGCTACAGTTGGGGGTCCCGGGGCCAACGTCCTGACTTTC.

The chain recombines TRBV10-3 with TRBJ1-5; no reliable D call. The germline gives CDR1 ENHRY, CDR2 SYGVKD. This CDR3 contains 13 residues. V dropped 4 bases and J dropped 3 bases, with 7 bases sitting between them. The CDR3 nucleotides are TGTGCCATCAGTGTTCAGGTCAATCAGCCCCAGCATTTT. Translation gives CAISVQVNQPQHF.

This clonotype occurred a few times. CDR3 protein: CATSRGTRPYEQYV. CDR3 nucleotides: TGTGCCACCAGCAGAGGGACACGACCCTACGAGCAGTACGTC. This chain joins TRBV15 and TRBJ2-7, with a tentative D call TRBD1 (5 bases). V dropped 1 base and J dropped 2 bases, with 9 bases sitting between them. The CDR3 totals 14 residues. CDR1 and CDR2 from the germline V gene are LNHNV and YYDKDF (reference sequence).

The CDR3 is CASGTVQETQYF. The CDR3 DNA follows: TGTGCCAGCGGGACAGTCCAAGAGACCCAGTACTTC. This chain links TRBV28 with TRBJ2-5; 7 nucleotides align to TRBD1. This CDR3 is 12 amino acids long. The germline V gene has CDR1 MDHEN and CDR2 SYDVKM. V was clipped by 8 bases and J by 1 base; unmatched bases: 1.

The rearrangement joins TRBV7-9 to TRBJ2-7; TRBD1 might be the D (5 bases). CDR3 length: 15 amino acids. The ends were cut back, 5 bases at V and 3 bases at J, with 17 bases in the middle. Germline-derived CDR1 and CDR2 are SEHNR and FQNEAQ (reference sequence). Here the CDR3 DNA reads TGTGCCAGCAGCCCGGCCCCGCAACAGGACTACGAGCAGTACTTC. The encoded protein is CASSPAPQQDYEQYF.

This chain uses TRBV18 with TRBJ2-1, with 9 bases aligning to TRBD1. This CDR3 is built from 14 residues. J was trimmed by 8 bases and V by 3 bases; bases with no gene match: 5. Per the germline V gene, CDR1 is KGHSH and CDR2 is LQKENI. The CDR3 DNA sequence: TGTGCCAGCTCACCTGGGACAGGGCAGCATGAGCAGTTCTTC. Protein: CASSPGTGQHEQFF.

In its sample, this clonotype was seen a few times. V usage is TRBV11-3 and J usage is TRBJ2-7, with 8 bases identical to TRBD2. The germline V gene encodes CDR1 SGHNT and CDR2 YENEEA. With 5 bases clipped from V and 5 bases from J, the junction kept 5 bases outside the gene matches. This CDR3 is 13 amino acids long. CDR3 bases: TGTGCCAGCAGCCTGACTAGCGTTCACGAGCAGTACTTC. The encoded protein is CASSLTSVHEQYF.

This sequence joins TRBV10-3 and TRBJ2-1; 8 nucleotides align to TRBD1. V trimming: 7 bases; J trimming: 5 bases; junction bases outside the gene matches: 10. CDR3 length: 15 residues. Germline V gives CDR1 ENHRY, CDR2 SYGVKD. The CDR3 sequence: CAINPRQGIDNEQFF. The CDR3 region has the DNA TGTGCCATCAACCCAAGACAGGGGATCGACAATGAGCAGTTCTTC.

At least ten counts were recorded for this clonotype. CDR3 in amino acids: CASRDPYTGELFF. In DNA, the CDR3 is TGTGCCAGCAGGGACCCTTACACCGGGGAGCTGTTTTTT. The rearrangement links TRBV6-2 or TRBV6-3 to TRBJ2-2, with D unclear. The CDR3 has 13 residues. Between the trimmed V and J ends, which lost 6 bases and 3 bases, there was a span of 8 bases. Germline V CDR1 and CDR2: MNHEY, SVGEGT.

This clonotype was observed a few times. CDR3 loop: CASSQAPSNTEAFF. For the CDR3, the DNA is TGCGCCAGCAGCCAAGCTCCCTCGAACACTGAAGCTTTCTTT. This chain joins TRBV4-1 and TRBJ1-1, with D hard to call. Trimming removed 1 base at V and 1 base at J, with 7 bases between. From germline, CDR1 is MGHRA and CDR2 YSYEKL. The CDR3 length is 14 residues.

The CDR3 coding sequence is TGTGCCAGCAGCTCCCGGGACGCACTAAGGACTGGACCCAATGAGCAGTTCTTC. Protein: CASSSRDALRTGPNEQFF. This sequence joins TRBV7-8 and TRBJ2-1; tentatively, D is TRBD1 or TRBD2 (5 bases each). The CDR3 loop spans 18 amino acids. The germline V gene encodes CDR1 SGHVS and CDR2 FQNEAQ. Trimming took off 4 bases at V and 6 bases at J, with 25 bases between the two ends.

This clonotype was detected a few times. The chain uses TRBV4-1 and TRBJ2-1; 8 bases line up with TRBD2. The CDR3 covers 18 residues. The germline V gene has CDR1 MGHRA and CDR2 YSYEKL. The ends lost 0 bases at V and 2 bases at J; junction bases unmatched: 9. This chain's CDR3 is CASSQDQGRGVAYNEQFF. In nucleotides, the CDR3 is TGCGCCAGCAGCCAAGATCAAGGGCGGGGGGTGGCCTACAATGAGCAGTTCTTC.

V and J are TRBV10-3 and TRBJ2-5; 7 bases are a match to TRBD2. Germline values: CDR1 ENHRY, CDR2 SYGVKD. This CDR3 comprises 14 residues. J was trimmed by 3 bases and V by 4 bases; bases with no gene match: 5. The chain's CDR3 is CAISGGGAEETQYF. In nucleotides, the CDR3 is TGTGCCATCAGTGGGGGGGGAGCGGAAGAGACCCAGTACTTC.

Many counts were recorded for this clonotype. The chain recombines TRBV2 with TRBJ2-7; D is undetermined. V was shortened by 8 bases and J by 0 bases, with 14 bases between the two germline ends. The CDR3 sequence is 14 residues long. The germline CDR1 and CDR2 sequences are SNHLY and FYNNEI. The CDR3 here is CASEHGQNSYEQYF. CDR3 in DNA: TGTGCCAGCGAACACGGGCAGAACTCCTACGAGCAGTACTTC. Full variable domain (missing parts from reference TRBV2 and TRBJ2-7): EPEVTQTPSHQVTQMGQEVILRCVPISNHLYFYWYRQILGQKVEFLVSFYNNEISEKSEIFDDQFSVERPDGSNFTLKIRSTKLEDSAMYFCASEHGQNSYEQYFGPGTRLTVT.

A few counts support this clonotype. V usage is TRBV6-2 or TRBV6-3 and J usage is TRBJ1-1, with D possibly matching TRBD1 (5 bases). Trimming left V 4 bases short and J 1 base short, with 10 bases between. The CDR3 is made up of 14 amino acids. Looked up from germline, CDR1 is MNHEY and CDR2 is SVGEGT. DNA of the CDR3: TGTGCCAGCAGTTGGGGCGCAGGGAACACTGAAGCTTTCTTT. It is translated as CASSWGAGNTEAFF.

In its sample, this clonotype was seen a few times. The chain is built from TRBV5-4 and TRBJ2-3; the D gene is possibly TRBD2 (6 bases). This CDR3 has 16 amino acids. Germline-derived CDR1 and CDR2 are SGHNT and YYREEE (reference sequence). Between the trimmed V and J ends, which lost 3 bases and 2 bases, there was a span of 16 bases. The CDR3 here is CASSSPGSGITDTQYF. DNA for the CDR3: TGTGCCAGCAGCTCTCCGGGTAGCGGTATCACAGATACGCAGTATTTT. The whole variable domain, filled in from reference TRBV5-4 and TRBJ2-3, reads ETGVTQSPTHLIKTRGQQVTLRCSSQSGHNTVSWYQQALGQGPQFIFQYYREEENGRGNFPPRFSGLQFPNYSSELNVNALELDDSALYLCASSSPGSGITDTQYFGPGTRLTVL.